The clone carrying this T cell receptor (beta chain) has a handful of counts. The sample originates from a study of graft-versus-host responses after intestinal transplantation. Study details: Anti-thymocyte globulin induction preceded two to four years of tacrolimus and steroid maintenance in all recipients.

The authors seeded about 200,000 CFSE-labeled responder cells together with about 200,000 irradiated stimulator cells tagged with violet dye. Proliferating CFSE-low CD3+CD4+ and CD3+CD8+ responders were sorted post-reaction. Study-level results: GvH clones detected in recipient marrow included some appearing first in ileum or blood.

Here immunoSEQ multiplex PCR was the method, and the copy in TCRdb shows in-frame clones only, minus some. Of under 8,000 clones in the sample, 30% to 40% were seen once. The CDR3 is made up of 16 amino acids. Trimming took 5 bases from V and 7 from J; bases not matched to a gene: 14. Germline loops: CDR1 MNHEY, CDR2 SMNVEV (reference sequence). The chain uses TRBV27 and TRBJ2-1, with 7 bases matching TRBD2. The receptor was derived from a human patient who was an organ donor for intestinal transplantation. This specimen consisted of alloreactive CD8+ T cells from a mixed lymphocyte reaction culture, obtained before transplantation. Documented subset: CFSE-low proliferating T cells sorted from roughly 6-day pre-transplant mixed lymphocyte reaction (GvH or HvG direction). CDR3 nucleotide sequence: TGTGCCAGCAGTAAATTCGGGAGGCCCCCCGCGAATGAGCAGTTCTTC. Protein sequence: CASSKFGRPPANEQFF.